The 25 T cell receptor beta chains below were found in one sample sequenced in a study of beta chain features in type 1 diabetes. Whole-study findings and limits: Moderate yet significant TCRB CDR3 shortening was seen in Type 1 diabetes patients in all four CD4+ subsets.

The study reverse transcribed the entire isolated RNA, so it sequenced expressed TCRB transcripts. The table came from immunoSEQ multiplex PCR; TCRdb's copy has only in-frame clones and leaves some out. The sample comprises roughly 150,000 clones, 8.5% to 10% of which are singletons, and about 0.75% rests with the top ten. Which antigens these TCRs recognize remains unknown. The sample taken for sequencing was central memory CD4+ T cells from blood. The receptors shown here come from a woman between 25 and 40 years old with type 1 diabetes.

This clone was seen a handful of times. The chain carries TRBV5-1 and TRBJ2-7; TRBD2 matches at 12 bases. Germline V gene lookup returns CDR1 SGHRS and CDR2 YFSETQ. This CDR3 has 14 amino acids. Germline trimming cut 6 bases from V and 6 bases from J; bases unmatched to any gene: 7. Here the CDR3 reads CASMTSGSSGEQYF. The CDR3, as DNA: TGCGCCAGCATGACTAGCGGGAGCTCAGGCGAGCAGTACTTC.

J is TRBJ2-1 and V is TRBV5-1, with 10 bases aligning to TRBD1. The CDR3 is 14 residues long. V lost 4 bases to trimming and J lost 8 bases; unmatched junction nucleotides: 6. Germline V lookup: CDR1 SGHRS, CDR2 YFSETQ. DNA of the CDR3: TGCGCCAGCAGCATGACAGGGGGCGGGGATGAGCAGTTCTTC. This translates into CASSMTGGGDEQFF.

V is TRBV18 and J is TRBJ2-1; 8 nucleotides match TRBD2. Germline CDR1 reads KGHSH; CDR2 reads LQKENI. J gave up 6 bases and V 3 bases, and 16 bases lay outside the gene matches. The CDR3 is 18 residues long. The CDR3 region is CASSPQASGTGGPNEQFF. The CDR3 DNA reads TGTGCCAGCTCACCGCAGGCCTCGGGAACGGGAGGGCCCAATGAGCAGTTCTTC.

This clone was detected a few times. CDR3 residues: CATLDSNRLAGVHEQYF. The CDR3 DNA is TGTGCCACTTTGGACTCGAACCGACTAGCGGGAGTCCACGAGCAGTACTTC. The chain carries TRBV10-3 and TRBJ2-7; 12 bases are a match to TRBD2. CDR3 length: 17 residues. Looked up from germline, CDR1 is ENHRY and CDR2 is SYGVKD. The trim removed 10 bases at V and 5 bases at J, leaving 18 bases unmatched.

This clone was recorded a few times. This chain uses TRBV5-6 with TRBJ1-4; D might be TRBD1 (5 bases). Between the trimmed V and J ends, which lost 0 bases and 13 bases, there was a span of 13 bases. CDR1 and CDR2 (germline): SGHDT, YYEEEE. This CDR3 comprises 13 residues. CDR3 DNA sequence: TGTGCCAGCAGCTTGGCACCCAGGGATGCACTGTTTTTT. As protein: CASSLAPRDALFF.

The chain links TRBV6-4 to TRBJ1-5, with D maybe TRBD1 (6 bases). The length of the CDR3 is 14 residues. Germline lookup yields CDR1 MRHNA and CDR2 SNTAGT. With 6 bases removed from V and 2 bases from J, the gap between germline ends came to 11 bases. CDR3 sequence reads: CASSEGGGNQPQHF. CDR3 in DNA: TGTGCCAGCAGCGAAGGGGGGGGCAATCAGCCCCAGCATTTT.

This clone was seen a handful of times. This CDR3 reads CASSGRGRGLGGYTF. In DNA form, the CDR3 reads TGTGCCAGCAGCGGCAGAGGCAGGGGGCTGGGTGGCTACACCTTC. The chain uses TRBV9 and TRBJ1-2; 8 bases agree with TRBD1. CDR3 length equals 15 residues. Germline V gene data show CDR1 as SGDLS and CDR2 as YYNGEE. The V segment lost 3 bases and the J segment 7 bases; nucleotides outside the gene matches: 11.

This clone was counted a few times. The chain couples TRBV5-1 to TRBJ2-1, with a weak D call TRBD1 (6 bases). V shed 4 bases and J shed 6 bases, with 23 bases lying between them. In germline, CDR1 is SGHRS, CDR2 YFSETQ. The CDR3 is 17 residues long. CDR3 residues: CASSGISGTAGVNEQFF. The CDR3 nucleotides read TGCGCCAGCAGCGGAATCTCCGGGACGGCAGGGGTCAATGAGCAGTTCTTC.

The sample holds a few counts of this clone. V gene TRBV29-1 combines with J gene TRBJ1-1; D ambiguous. The germline V and J ends were trimmed by 6 bases and 0 bases, with 17 bases remaining between them. Germline assignment: CDR1 SQVTM and CDR2 ANQGSEA. The CDR3 is made up of 15 amino acids. CDR3 sequence (DNA): TGCAGCGTGAGGGCGGGCTGGGGAATGAACACTGAAGCTTTCTTT. Its protein product is CSVRAGWGMNTEAFF.

The genes are TRBV2 and TRBJ1-5; D is uncertain. Germline V gene data show CDR1 as SNHLY and CDR2 as FYNNEI. CDR3 length equals 14 residues. Trimming pared 1 base from V and 5 bases from J, leaving 9 bases between. The chain's CDR3 is CASSEDVSDQPQHF. The DNA of the CDR3 is TGTGCCAGCAGTGAAGACGTGTCGGATCAGCCCCAGCATTTT.

This sequence joins TRBV18 and TRBJ2-7; 7 bases are shared with TRBD1. CDR3 length: 14 amino acids. The junction had 4 bases not matched to a gene; V was cut back by 2 bases and J by 3 bases. Germline CDR1 reads KGHSH; CDR2 reads LQKENI. The CDR3 reads CASSPGTAYYEQYF. CDR3 DNA sequence: TGTGCCAGCTCACCAGGGACAGCTTACTACGAGCAGTACTTC.

This clone has more than one count but fewer than ten. The chain combines TRBV19 with TRBJ2-1; TRBD2 agrees at 10 bases. Germline lookup yields CDR1 LNHDA and CDR2 SQIVND (reference sequence). The V and J ends lost 6 bases and 0 bases, in that order; junction bases with no gene match: 5. This CDR3 is 16 amino acids long. The DNA for the CDR3 is TGTGCCAGTAGCCGAGGACTAGCGGACTCCTACAATGAGCAGTTCTTC. Translating gives CASSRGLADSYNEQFF. The complete variable domain, with remaining parts taken from reference TRBV19 and TRBJ2-1, reads DGGITQSPKYLFRKEGQNVTLSCEQNLNHDAMYWYRQDPGQGLRLIYYSQIVNDFQKGDIAEGYSVSREKKESFPLTVTSAQKNPTAFYLCASSRGLADSYNEQFFGPGTRLTVL.

J is TRBJ2-4 and V is TRBV9; weak D call: TRBD2 (5 bases). This CDR3 region has 13 residues. Germline CDR1 reads SGDLS; CDR2 reads YYNGEE. V lost 4 bases and J 3 bases, leaving 8 bases between the germline ends. CDR3 protein: CASSRAGKNIQYF. CDR3 DNA sequence: TGTGCCAGCAGCAGGGCGGGCAAAAACATTCAGTACTTC.

This clone was recorded a few times. The V and J genes are TRBV28 and TRBJ2-2, with D perhaps matching TRBD1 (6 bases). CDR1 is MDHEN and CDR2 is SYDVKM in the germline V gene. Between the trimmed V and J ends, which lost 5 bases and 1 base, there was a span of 11 bases. CDR3 length: 15 amino acids. CDR3 DNA sequence: TGTGCCAGCAGTCCACCGGACAGGAACACCGGGGAGCTGTTTTTT. Translated, it gives CASSPPDRNTGELFF.

This rearrangement joins TRBV19 to TRBJ2-5; no clear D. V was clipped by 3 bases and J by 1 base, with 3 bases between them. The germline V gene encodes CDR1 LNHDA and CDR2 SQIVND (reference sequence). This CDR3 is 12 amino acids long. CDR3 sequence (DNA): TGTGCCAGTAGTATCGGCCAAGAGACCCAGTACTTC. Translation: CASSIGQETQYF. Drawing the rest from reference TRBV19 and TRBJ2-5, the complete variable domain is DGGITQSPKYLFRKEGQNVTLSCEQNLNHDAMYWYRQDPGQGLRLIYYSQIVNDFQKGDIAEGYSVSREKKESFPLTVTSAQKNPTAFYLCASSIGQETQYFGPGTRLLVL.

This chain uses TRBV29-1 with TRBJ2-5, with a tentative D call TRBD2 (5 bases). Germline CDR1 reads SQVTM; CDR2 reads ANQGSEA. The V end was cut by 3 bases, the J end by 2 bases, with 10 bases between. This CDR3 is 13 amino acids long. The CDR3, as DNA: TGCAGCGTTGAGGGAGCGGTTCAAGAGACCCAGTACTTC. The encoded protein is CSVEGAVQETQYF.

This clone was counted between two and nine times. The chain recombines TRBV7-2 with TRBJ2-1; 11 bases are a match to TRBD2. The V gene's germline CDR1 is SGHTA and CDR2 FQGNSA. The CDR3 covers 15 residues. Unmatched junction bases numbered 10, after V lost 6 bases and J lost 9 bases. Here the CDR3 reads CASSSLAGVYGEQFF. The CDR3 DNA is TGTGCCAGCAGTTCACTAGCGGGAGTCTACGGTGAGCAGTTCTTC.

This chain connects TRBV7-9 to TRBJ1-3; no firm D call. Trimming cost V 3 bases and J 4 bases, with 13 bases left between them. The CDR3 runs to 15 residues. From germline, CDR1 is SEHNR and CDR2 FQNEAQ (reference sequence). In nucleotides, the CDR3 is TGTGCCAGCAGCTTTTGGGTCGACGGGGGAAACACCATATATTTT. Translation: CASSFWVDGGNTIYF.

This clone turned up a few times. The CDR3 sequence is CASSPTTGGQETQYF. In nucleotides, the CDR3 is TGTGCCAGCTCACCTACTACAGGAGGGCAAGAGACCCAGTACTTC. The V call is TRBV18, the J call TRBJ2-5, with TRBD2 as a possible D gene (6 bases). CDR1 is KGHSH and CDR2 is LQKENI in the germline V gene. This CDR3 contains 15 residues. V shed 3 bases and J shed 2 bases, with 13 bases lying between them.

The V gene is TRBV7-8, the J gene TRBJ1-1; TRBD1 might be the D (5 bases). The CDR3 is made up of 13 amino acids. CDR1 is SGHVS, CDR2 FQNEAQ, per germline. The V gene lost 0 bases and the J gene lost 3 bases, with 5 bases spanning the gap. The CDR3 nucleotides read TGTGCCAGCAGCTTAGCGACAGACACTGAAGCTTTCTTT. Its protein product is CASSLATDTEAFF.

There are a few counts of this clone. The gene calls are TRBV6-6 and TRBJ2-5; D is unresolved. The J call is in doubt because the DNA end fits TRBJ2-7 better. The CDR3 runs to 15 residues. Germline CDR1 MNHNY, CDR2 SVGAGI (reference sequence). The CDR3 DNA reads TGTGCCAGCAGTTACCTCTCTGCAGGCTCCTACGAGCAGTACTTC. As protein: CASSYLSAGSYEQYF.

The genes are TRBV6-1 and TRBJ1-1; maybe TRBD1 (6 bases). V lost 6 bases and J lost 2, with 10 bases in between. Germline CDR1 reads MNHNS; CDR2 reads SASEGT. The CDR3 covers 13 residues. CDR3 sequence: CASRNRENTEAFF. The DNA for the CDR3 is TGTGCCAGCAGAAACAGGGAAAACACTGAAGCTTTCTTT.

This clone was observed a handful of times. Germline is not matched at one junction end, which may reflect a read error. V gene TRBV7-7 combines with J gene TRBJ1-5; D is unresolved. The V gene's germline CDR1 is SSHAT and CDR2 FNYEAQ (reference sequence). This CDR3 has 13 residues. The CDR3: CASSRDSNQPQHF. CDR3 nucleotide sequence: TGTGCTAGCAGCCGAGATAGCAATCAGCCCCAGCATTTT. Full variable domain (rest looked up from reference TRBV7-7 and TRBJ1-5): GAGVSQSPRYKVTKRGQDVTLRCDPISSHATLYWYQQALGQGPEFLTYFNYEAQPDKSGLPSDRFSAERPEGSISTLTIQRTEQRDSAMYRCASSRDSNQPQHFGDGTRLSIL.

This rearrangement joins TRBV30 to TRBJ1-2, with no clear D. Germline V gene data show CDR1 as GTSNPN and CDR2 as SVGIG (reference sequence). The CDR3 contains 14 residues. V was cut by 1 base and J by 7 bases, with 16 bases left in between. Written as DNA, the CDR3 is TGTGCCTGGAGTGGAATAGGGAGCTTTGGTGGCTACACCTTC. Translated: CAWSGIGSFGGYTF.

This clone was counted only a few times. The chain recombines TRBV20-1 with TRBJ1-1; D is unresolved. Trimming took off 0 bases at V and 7 bases at J, with 6 bases between the two ends. The germline CDR1 and CDR2 sequences are DFQATT and SNEGSKA (reference sequence). The CDR3 extends over 11 amino acids. CDR3 region: CSARDEGEAFF. The CDR3 region has the DNA TGCAGTGCTAGAGATGAGGGTGAAGCTTTCTTT.